The present TCR beta chain was sequenced within a study of T cells in localized non-small cell lung cancer. Remarks on this clone: Antigen specificity is unknown.

Produced via immunoSEQ multiplex PCR; TCRdb's table is partial and in-frame only. The repertoire consists of around 12,000 clones, with around 80% occurring once and the leading ten covering approximately 20%. Study-level results: Higher T cell density in the blood was associated with longer overall survival, whereas higher adjacent-lung clonality associated with shorter survival. The greatest T cell clonality was found in uninvolved adjacent lung (higher than in tumor). Adjacent lung held a median around 56 of the top 100 tumor clones.

This CDR3 is 15 amino acids long. Losses at the gene ends were 7 bases for V and 0 bases for J; bases not matched to a gene: 8. The germline gives CDR1 SEHNR, CDR2 FQNEAQ (reference sequence). This TCR was sampled from a male donor aged 60 or over with stage I lung adenocarcinoma. The V gene is TRBV7-9, the J gene TRBJ1-1, with TRBD1 matching over 7 bases. This specimen consisted of peripheral blood, obtained before any cancer treatment. CDR3 sequence (DNA): TGTGCCAGCACCATGACAGGGAACCTGAACACTGAAGCTTTCTTT. Translating it yields CASTMTGNLNTEAFF. The entire variable domain, with the rest obtained from reference TRBV7-9 and TRBJ1-1, is as follows: DTGVSQNPRHKITKRGQNVTFRCDPISEHNRLYWYRQTLGQGPEFLTYFQNEAQLEKSRLLSDRFSAERPKGSFSTLEIQRTEQGDSAMYLCASTMTGNLNTEAFFGQGTRLTVV.